This T cell receptor beta chain was documented in a study of T cells after yellow fever vaccination. Study context: Each low-cell-number fraction was prepared by means of SMART-Seq v4 Ultra Low Input.

This CDR3 region has 13 residues. Trimming at V came to 1 base and at J to 5 bases, leaving 1 base not matched to a gene. Germline V gene lookup returns CDR1 MNHEY and CDR2 SMNVEV (reference sequence). In regard to this clonotype: What it recognizes is unknown.

Whole-study results and caveats: Post-booster reappearance was seen for most primary-vaccination clones (roughly 97% CD4, 75% to 90% CD8). Clonotype sharing between CD4 and CD8 compartments was small.

TCRdb re-derived calls from the 5' RACE reads in MiXCR, one entry per CDR3 protein. The repertoire holds under 200,000 distinct CDR3 sequences, around 7.3% seen once, with around 2.3% in the top ten. Sequenced material: CD4+ T cells sorted from PBMCs, taken around 5 days after the first yellow fever vaccination. The sequence was obtained from a man younger than 35 who received the YFV17D yellow fever vaccine. This chain joins TRBV27 and TRBJ2-7; 8 bases align to TRBD1. The CDR3 here is CASSLYRGNEQYF. The CDR3 DNA is TGTGCCAGCAGTTTATACAGGGGGAACGAGCAGTACTTC.